Listed below are T cell receptor beta chains from one sample, sequenced in a study of response to subunit inactivated influenza vaccine. TCRdb analysed the RT-PCR reads with MiXCR anew, one entry per CDR3 protein. The sample has about 780,000 distinct CDR3 sequences, roughly 18% seen once. This material consisted of PBMCs from blood, taken roughly 5 days after vaccination. The receptors shown here come from a man aged 45-65 years who received an inactivated influenza vaccine. Both conserved end residues are trimmed from each CDR3.

>TRBV4-1
ASSQEWDGSSYEQY
>TRBV6-2/TRBV6-3
ASSALRTGLYGYT
>TRBV6-1
ASKKPGSSYEQY
>TRBV20-1
SASPGTGNEQY
>TRBV9
ASSRAGGANVLT
>TRBV2
ASRGTMNTEAF
>TRBV5-6
ASTIAGKETQY
>TRBV7-2
ASSLSTANTEAF
>TRBV11-2
ASSLGPRVAGVGAKNIQY
>TRBV4-3
ASSQIRGMTGESPLH
>TRBV7-9
ASSSSGGPVQF
>TRBV20-1
SARVPSGRRNIQY
>TRBV6-1
ASSVAGALKETQY
>TRBV3-1
ASSQVRAQADTQY
>TRBV4-2
ASSQEQWNTEAF
>TRBV12-3/TRBV12-4
ASSLGTLHNEQF
>TRBV6-1
ASSPTPGQGRLEQY
>TRBV5-1
ASSSNTGGSYEQY
>TRBV15
ATSRERGSWGPQH
>TRBV7-2
ASSPTGGPETQY
>TRBV6-1
ASRGLAGRRDYEQF
>TRBV15
ATSRDRRGGLVEEQF
>TRBV10-1
ASSESGGLAGHQETQY
>TRBV20-1
SARVQQETQY